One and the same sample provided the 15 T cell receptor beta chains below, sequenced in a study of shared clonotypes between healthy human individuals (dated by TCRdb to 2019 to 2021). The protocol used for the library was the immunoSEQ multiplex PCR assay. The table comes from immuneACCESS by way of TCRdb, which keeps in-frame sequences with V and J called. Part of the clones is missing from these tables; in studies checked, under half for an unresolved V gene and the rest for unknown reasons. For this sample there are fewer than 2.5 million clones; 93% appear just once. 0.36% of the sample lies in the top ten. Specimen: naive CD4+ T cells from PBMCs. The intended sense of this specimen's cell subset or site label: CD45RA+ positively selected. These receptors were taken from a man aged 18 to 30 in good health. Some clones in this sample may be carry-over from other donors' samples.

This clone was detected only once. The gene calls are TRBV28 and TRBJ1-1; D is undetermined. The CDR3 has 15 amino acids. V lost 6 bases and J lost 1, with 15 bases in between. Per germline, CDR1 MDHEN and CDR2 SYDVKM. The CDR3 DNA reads TGTGCCAGCAGGAAACCGGGGAGGGCGAACACTGAAGCTTTCTTT. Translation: CASRKPGRANTEAFF.

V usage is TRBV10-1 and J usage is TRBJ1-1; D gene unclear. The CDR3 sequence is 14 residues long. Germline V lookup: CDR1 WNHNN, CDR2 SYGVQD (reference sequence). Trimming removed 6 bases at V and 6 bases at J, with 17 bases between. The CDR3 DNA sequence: TGCGCCAGCAGCGTCGGTCGGACTGCCGCTGAAGCTTTCTTT. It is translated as CASSVGRTAAEAFF.

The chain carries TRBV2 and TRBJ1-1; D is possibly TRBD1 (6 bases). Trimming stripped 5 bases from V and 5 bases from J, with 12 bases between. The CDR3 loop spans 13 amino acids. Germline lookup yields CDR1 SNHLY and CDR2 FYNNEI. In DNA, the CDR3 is TGTGCCAGCAGTCGGGGGGCGAGGACTGAAGCTTTCTTT. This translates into CASSRGARTEAFF. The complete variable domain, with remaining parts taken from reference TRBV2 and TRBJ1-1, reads EPEVTQTPSHQVTQMGQEVILRCVPISNHLYFYWYRQILGQKVEFLVSFYNNEISEKSEIFDDQFSVERPDGSNFTLKIRSTKLEDSAMYFCASSRGARTEAFFGQGTRLTVV.

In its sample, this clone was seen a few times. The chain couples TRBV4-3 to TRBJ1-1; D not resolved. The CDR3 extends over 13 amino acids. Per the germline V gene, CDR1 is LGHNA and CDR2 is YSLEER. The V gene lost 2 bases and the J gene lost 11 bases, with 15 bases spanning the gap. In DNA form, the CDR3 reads TGCGCCAGCAGCCAACCCCGCGGAGGGCGTGCTTTCTTT. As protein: CASSQPRGGRAFF.

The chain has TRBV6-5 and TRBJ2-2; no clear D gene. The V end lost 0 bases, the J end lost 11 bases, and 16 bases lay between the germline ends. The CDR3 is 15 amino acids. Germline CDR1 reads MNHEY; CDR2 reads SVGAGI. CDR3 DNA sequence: TGTGCCAGCAGTTACTCGTTTTACCGACCTCTAGAGCTGTTTTTT. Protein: CASSYSFYRPLELFF.

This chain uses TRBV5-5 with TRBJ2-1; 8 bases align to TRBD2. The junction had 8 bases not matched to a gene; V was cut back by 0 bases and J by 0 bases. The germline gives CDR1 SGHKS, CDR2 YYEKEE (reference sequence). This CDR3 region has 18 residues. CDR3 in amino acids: CASSLELADSYSYNEQFF. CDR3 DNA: TGTGCCAGCAGCTTGGAACTAGCGGACTCCTACTCCTACAATGAGCAGTTCTTC.

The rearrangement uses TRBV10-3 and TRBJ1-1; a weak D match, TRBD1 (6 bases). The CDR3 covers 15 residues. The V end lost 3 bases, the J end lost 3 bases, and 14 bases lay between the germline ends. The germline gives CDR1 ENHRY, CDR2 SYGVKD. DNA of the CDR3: TGTGCCATCAGTGATGCGGGGGCGCGCGACACTGAAGCTTTCTTT. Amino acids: CAISDAGARDTEAFF.

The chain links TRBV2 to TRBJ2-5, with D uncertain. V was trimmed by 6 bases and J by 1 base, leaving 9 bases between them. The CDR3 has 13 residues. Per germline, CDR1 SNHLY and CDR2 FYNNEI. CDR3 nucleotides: TGTGCCAGCAGCTCAGAGGTCCAAGAGACCCAGTACTTC. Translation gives CASSSEVQETQYF.

CDR3 sequence: CASSDRAVVQYF. The CDR3 DNA sequence: TGTGCCAGCAGTGACCGGGCCGTGGTGCAGTACTTC. The rearrangement links TRBV2 to TRBJ2-7; D unclear. The CDR3 is made up of 12 amino acids. CDR1 and CDR2 from the germline V gene are SNHLY and FYNNEI. V gave up 3 bases and J gave up 9 bases, with 12 bases separating them.

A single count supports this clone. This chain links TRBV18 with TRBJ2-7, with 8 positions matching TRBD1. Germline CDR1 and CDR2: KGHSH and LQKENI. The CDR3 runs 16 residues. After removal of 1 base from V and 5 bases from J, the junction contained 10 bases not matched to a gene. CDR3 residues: CASSPLQGARSNEQYF. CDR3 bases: TGTGCCAGCTCACCACTCCAGGGGGCTCGTAGTAACGAGCAGTACTTC.

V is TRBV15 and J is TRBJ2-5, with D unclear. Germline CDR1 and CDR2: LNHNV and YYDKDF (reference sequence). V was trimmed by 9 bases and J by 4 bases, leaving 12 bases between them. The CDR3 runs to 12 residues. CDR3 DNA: TGTGCCACAGGGTGGTCAGGAGAGACCCAGTACTTC. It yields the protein CATGWSGETQYF. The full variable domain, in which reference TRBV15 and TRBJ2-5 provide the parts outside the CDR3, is DAMVIQNPRYQVTQFGKPVTLSCSQTLNHNVMYWYQQKSSQAPKLLFHYYDKDFNNEADTPDNFQSRRPNTSFCFLDIRSPGLGDTAMYLCATGWSGETQYFGPGTRLLVL.

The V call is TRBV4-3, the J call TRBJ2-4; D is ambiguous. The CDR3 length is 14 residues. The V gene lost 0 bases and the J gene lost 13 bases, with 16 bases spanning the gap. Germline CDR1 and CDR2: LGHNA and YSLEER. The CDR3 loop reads CASSQDLRSASQYF. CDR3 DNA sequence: TGCGCCAGCAGCCAAGATCTTCGCTCTGCCTCCCAGTACTTC.

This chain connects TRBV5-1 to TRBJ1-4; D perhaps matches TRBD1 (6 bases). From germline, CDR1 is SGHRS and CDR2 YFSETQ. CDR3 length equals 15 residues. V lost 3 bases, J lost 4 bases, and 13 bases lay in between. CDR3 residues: CASSSATGFNEKLFF. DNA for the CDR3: TGCGCCAGCAGCTCGGCGACAGGTTTTAATGAAAAACTGTTTTTT.

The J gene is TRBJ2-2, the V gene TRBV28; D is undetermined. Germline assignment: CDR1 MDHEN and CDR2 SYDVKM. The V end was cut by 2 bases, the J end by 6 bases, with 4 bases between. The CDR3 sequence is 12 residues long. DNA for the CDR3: TGTGCCAGCAGTTTAGACCCCGGGGAGCTGTTTTTT. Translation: CASSLDPGELFF.

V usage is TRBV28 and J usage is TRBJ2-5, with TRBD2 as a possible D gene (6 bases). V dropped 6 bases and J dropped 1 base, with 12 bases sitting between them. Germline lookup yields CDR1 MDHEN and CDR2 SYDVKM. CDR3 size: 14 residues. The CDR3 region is CASSLRLVQETQYF. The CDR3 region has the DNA TGTGCCAGCAGCCTCAGACTAGTCCAAGAGACCCAGTACTTC.